Presented here are 17 T cell receptor beta chains from one specimen sequenced in a study of patients and donors after allogeneic stem cell transplantation. A single record per CDR3 protein comes from TCRdb applying MiXCR to the RT-PCR reads. The table includes hundreds of thousands of distinct CDR3 sequences, over 12% detected once. Sequencing was carried out using blood, either unsorted or a sorted T cell fraction (not recorded which). The receptors derive from a human donor who was either an allogeneic HSCT recipient or a stem cell or donor lymphocyte infusion donor (not recorded which). It is not recorded whose cells these are; they may come from a transplant donor.

This chain links TRBV19 with TRBJ2-7, with TRBD2 identical over 9 bases. With V trimmed by 4 bases and J by 2 bases, 3 bases remained unmatched. CDR3 length: 14 amino acids. The germline V gene encodes CDR1 LNHDA and CDR2 SQIVND (reference sequence). This chain's CDR3 is CASSTLAGTYEQYF. The CDR3 bases are TGTGCCAGTAGTACCCTAGCGGGAACCTACGAGCAGTACTTC.

This clonotype was seen a few times. A much larger clone differs from this one at a single base, so this may be a read error. The chain recombines TRBV30 with TRBJ1-5; TRBD1 matches 10 bases. The CDR3 length is 16 residues. CDR1 and CDR2 (germline): GTSNPN, SVGIG (reference sequence). The CDR3: CVWTPTGGFSNQPQHF. The DNA of the CDR3 is TGTGTCTGGACACCGACAGGGGGCTTCAGCAATCAGCCCCAGCATTTT.

Many counts were recorded for this clonotype. The chain is built from TRBV7-8 and TRBJ1-4, with 9 bases that match TRBD1. The CDR3 contains 15 residues. V lost 3 bases and J lost 8; bases outside the gene matches: 7. From germline, CDR1 is SGHVS and CDR2 FQNEAQ. The CDR3 bases are TGTGCCAGCAGCTTTTCCGGGACAGGGTACGAAAAACTGTTTTTT. This codes for CASSFSGTGYEKLFF.

This clonotype was recorded a few times. This chain connects TRBV25-1 to TRBJ2-2; a possible D gene is TRBD2 (6 bases). Germline V gene data show CDR1 as MGHDK and CDR2 as SYGVNS. Trimming removed 6 bases from V and 1 base from J, with 9 bases in between. The CDR3 runs 14 residues. The CDR3 region is CASREGMNTGELFF. The CDR3 DNA reads TGTGCCAGCAGGGAGGGGATGAACACCGGGGAGCTGTTTTTT.

This clonotype has just a few counts. The gene calls are TRBV5-5 and TRBJ1-1; D gene unclear. The CDR3 extends over 14 amino acids. Trimming took 1 base from V and 1 from J, leaving 8 bases between them. Germline assignment: CDR1 SGHKS and CDR2 YYEKEE (reference sequence). The CDR3 here is CASSLLVANTEAFF. DNA for the CDR3: TGTGCCAGCAGCTTGCTTGTGGCGAACACTGAAGCTTTCTTT.

This clonotype was recorded a few times. The chain carries TRBV20-1 and TRBJ1-2; possibly TRBD1 for D (6 bases). The length of the CDR3 is 14 residues. Trimming stripped 4 bases from V and 4 bases from J, with 16 bases between. From germline, CDR1 is DFQATT and CDR2 SNEGSKA (reference sequence). CDR3 amino acids: CSAMVNRAFYGYTF. The CDR3 DNA is TGCAGTGCTATGGTTAACAGGGCCTTCTATGGCTACACCTTC.

The CDR3 DNA sequence: TGTGCCAGCAGTCTCATCGGGGGCTACGAGCAGTACTTC. Its translation: CASSLIGGYEQYF. The chain employs TRBV2 and TRBJ2-7, with D perhaps TRBD2 (6 bases). The CDR3 totals 13 residues. Per germline, CDR1 SNHLY and CDR2 FYNNEI. V was cut by 5 bases and J by 3 bases, with 11 bases left in between.

V and J are TRBV5-1 and TRBJ2-3, with D tentatively TRBD2 (6 bases). CDR3 length equals 13 residues. Germline values: CDR1 SGHRS, CDR2 YFSETQ. V was shortened by 6 bases and J by 3 bases, with 11 bases between the two germline ends. The CDR3 DNA reads as TGCGCCAGCACCCGGAGGGGAACAGATACGCAGTATTTT. Translating it yields CASTRRGTDTQYF. The variable domain in full, with the rest retrieved from reference TRBV5-1 and TRBJ2-3, is KAGVTQTPRYLIKTRGQQVTLSCSPISGHRSVSWYQQTPGQGLQFLFEYFSETQRNKGNFPGRFSGRQFSNSRSEMNVSTLELGDSALYLCASTRRGTDTQYFGPGTRLTVL.

The chain uses TRBV11-2 and TRBJ1-5; tentative D call: TRBD1 (5 bases). This CDR3 contains 14 residues. Germline V CDR1 and CDR2: SGHAT, FQNNGV. V was clipped by 3 bases and J by 4 bases, with 10 bases between them. CDR3: CASSLTATNQPQHF. The CDR3 DNA follows: TGTGCCAGCAGCTTGACAGCAACTAATCAGCCCCAGCATTTT.

This clonotype was seen more than once but under ten times. The chain is built from TRBV5-5 and TRBJ1-1; D may be TRBD1 (5 bases). The CDR3 spans 14 residues. V lost 0 bases and J 8 bases, leaving 14 bases between the germline ends. The germline CDR1 and CDR2 sequences are SGHKS and YYEKEE (reference sequence). CDR3 in DNA: TGTGCCAGCAGCTTGGCGTACCCTCCAGGGGAAGCTTTCTTT. This encodes CASSLAYPPGEAFF.

This clonotype was detected ten times or more. The chain uses TRBV7-8 and TRBJ1-5, with no clear D. Germline loops: CDR1 SGHVS, CDR2 FQNEAQ. The CDR3 contains 12 residues. V lost 6 bases and J lost 4, with 7 bases in between. CDR3 residues: CASRTGNQPQHF. The CDR3 coding sequence is TGTGCCAGCAGAACGGGGAATCAGCCCCAGCATTTT.

This clonotype was picked up many times. The gene calls are TRBV7-2 and TRBJ2-1; TRBD2 matches 7 bases. CDR3 size: 15 residues. Germline CDR1 reads SGHTA; CDR2 reads FQGNSA. J gave up 0 bases and V 6 bases, and 5 bases lay outside the gene matches. As DNA, the CDR3 is TGTGCCAGCAGACTAGCGTTTAGCTCCTACAATGAGCAGTTCTTC. This encodes CASRLAFSSYNEQFF.

This clonotype was seen more than once but under ten times. The CDR3 region has the DNA TGTGCCAGCAGTGAAAGGTGGGGGGGCAACACCGGGGAGCTGTTTTTT. It translates to CASSERWGGNTGELFF. The V gene is TRBV6-1, the J gene TRBJ2-2; D is perhaps TRBD2 (7 bases). V gave up 2 bases and J gave up 2 bases, with 12 bases separating them. The CDR3 consists of 16 residues. CDR1 is MNHNS, CDR2 SASEGT, per germline.

This clonotype has ten or more counts. The chain couples TRBV6-2 or TRBV6-3 to TRBJ1-1; tentative D call: TRBD1 (5 bases). V was cut by 7 bases and J by 5 bases, with 17 bases left in between. Germline CDR1 reads MNHEY; CDR2 reads SVGEGT. The CDR3 is 14 amino acids. The CDR3 sequence: CASTHVGVATEAFF. CDR3 DNA: TGTGCCAGCACCCACGTGGGGGTGGCGACTGAAGCTTTCTTT.

This clonotype showed up many times. The chain is built from TRBV6-1 and TRBJ1-5; weak D call: TRBD1 (5 bases). CDR3 length equals 13 residues. CDR1 and CDR2 (germline): MNHNS, SASEGT. V shed 6 bases and J shed 5 bases, with 11 bases lying between them. The DNA for the CDR3 is TGTGCCAGCAGATCAGACAGTGATCAGCCCCAGCATTTT. It translates to CASRSDSDQPQHF.

The table lists this clonotype with a few counts. The chain recombines TRBV5-6 with TRBJ2-2; no reliable D call. V was clipped by 4 bases and J by 7 bases, with 11 bases between them. This CDR3 is 13 amino acids long. CDR1 SGHDT and CDR2 YYEEEE come from the germline V gene. DNA for the CDR3: TGTGCCAGCAGCCAGACTCGGTTCGGGGAGCTGTTTTTT. Translating it yields CASSQTRFGELFF.

At least ten counts were recorded for this clonotype. The rearrangement joins TRBV5-1 to TRBJ1-1, with D uncertain. CDR1 is SGHRS, CDR2 YFSETQ, per germline. V lost 3 bases and J lost 2, with 14 bases in between. CDR3 length equals 15 residues. CDR3 loop: CASSSVIQFNTEAFF. CDR3 nucleotides: TGCGCCAGCAGCTCCGTGATACAGTTTAACACTGAAGCTTTCTTT.